The 21 T cell receptor beta chains below were found in one sample sequenced in a study of blood T cell repertoires in COVID-19. Measured with immunoSEQ multiplex PCR; TCRdb has only the in-frame clones, and not every one. The table has around 270,000 clones, roughly 84% seen once; the top ten hold 0.85% to 1%. The sequencing sample was made of peripheral blood. The receptors come from a human donor with COVID-19, enrolled during active disease. The donor label of this sample is uncertain.

CDR3 sequence reads: CASSPARDRVGNQPQHF. In DNA form, the CDR3 reads TGTGCCAGCTCACCGGCCCGGGACAGGGTTGGCAATCAGCCCCAGCATTTT. The chain recombines TRBV18 with TRBJ1-5, with 9 bases that match TRBD1. CDR1 is KGHSH, CDR2 LQKENI, per germline. The ends lost 3 bases at V and 2 bases at J; junction bases unmatched: 8. The CDR3 contains 17 residues.

V is TRBV28 and J is TRBJ2-2; D gene uncertain. Germline lookup yields CDR1 MDHEN and CDR2 SYDVKM. V was pared by 2 bases and J by 3 bases, with 10 bases between. The length of the CDR3 is 15 residues. As DNA, the CDR3 is TGTGCCAGCAGTTTAGCGACTGGTTACACCGGGGAGCTGTTTTTT. This translates into CASSLATGYTGELFF.

This clone has just a few counts. The chain links TRBV9 to TRBJ1-1; 9 nucleotides line up with TRBD1. CDR1 is SGDLS, CDR2 YYNGEE, per germline. This CDR3 is 14 amino acids long. The junction had 7 bases not matched to a gene; V was cut back by 6 bases and J by 4 bases. The CDR3 region has the DNA TGTGCCAGCACCCTTGGACAGGGGTCCACTGAAGCTTTCTTT. Protein: CASTLGQGSTEAFF.

This chain uses TRBV28 with TRBJ1-2, with 10 bases aligning to TRBD1. Germline loops: CDR1 MDHEN, CDR2 SYDVKM. The V and J ends lost 4 bases and 9 bases, in that order; junction bases with no gene match: 11. The length of the CDR3 is 15 residues. In nucleotides, the CDR3 is TGTGCCAGCAGTTCTCCCGTTTGGGACAGGGGCCGCTACACCTTC. Translation gives CASSSPVWDRGRYTF.

The CDR3 coding sequence is TGTGCCAGCAGCTCCCCTCTAGCGGGAGGGGGAAACACCGGGGAGCTGTTTTTT. It is translated as CASSSPLAGGGNTGELFF. The genes are TRBV11-3 and TRBJ2-2; 12 bases agree with TRBD2. The CDR3 loop spans 18 amino acids. From germline, CDR1 is SGHNT and CDR2 YENEEA. The junction had 8 bases not matched to a gene; V was cut back by 4 bases and J by 2 bases.

The CDR3 coding sequence is TGTGCCAGCTCTCCAGGGTTTGGGACTGAAGCTTTCTTT. As protein: CASSPGFGTEAFF. The chain couples TRBV12-3 or TRBV12-4 to TRBJ1-1; D might be TRBD1 (5 bases). The CDR3 sequence is 13 residues long. The germline V and J ends were trimmed by 8 bases and 5 bases, with 15 bases remaining between them.

CDR3 in DNA: TGCGCCAGCAGCCAAGATCGGGACAGGGGGTATAATTCACCCCTCCACTTT. It codes for CASSQDRDRGYNSPLHF. The chain links TRBV4-1 to TRBJ1-6; 11 bases fit TRBD1. Germline lookup yields CDR1 MGHRA and CDR2 YSYEKL. With V trimmed by 0 bases and J by 4 bases, 2 bases remained unmatched. The CDR3 is 17 amino acids.

J is TRBJ2-1 and V is TRBV25-1; a weak D match, TRBD2 (6 bases). CDR3 size: 14 residues. Germline CDR1 reads MGHDK; CDR2 reads SYGVNS. V was cut by 1 base and J by 5 bases, with 9 bases left in between. CDR3 sequence: CASSELGLHNEQFF. CDR3 bases: TGTGCCAGCAGTGAATTAGGACTACACAATGAGCAGTTCTTC. The variable domain in full, with the rest retrieved from reference TRBV25-1 and TRBJ2-1, is EADIYQTPRYLVIGTGKKITLECSQTMGHDKMYWYQQDPGMELHLIHYSYGVNSTEKGDLSSESTVSRIRTEHFPLTLESARPSHTSQYLCASSELGLHNEQFFGPGTRLTVL.

The CDR3 loop reads CATSREPTNEKLFF. The CDR3 nucleotides read TGTGCCACCTCACGAGAACCAACTAATGAAAAACTGTTTTTT. The rearrangement links TRBV10-3 to TRBJ1-4; no clear D. Germline V lookup: CDR1 ENHRY, CDR2 SYGVKD. This CDR3 is 14 amino acids long. Trimming pared 10 bases from V and 0 bases from J, leaving 12 bases between.

The rearrangement uses TRBV27 and TRBJ2-7, with TRBD2 matching over 11 bases. The CDR3 sequence is 15 residues long. CDR1 is MNHEY, CDR2 SMNVEV, per germline (reference sequence). V lost 6 bases to trimming and J lost 1 base; unmatched junction nucleotides: 5. The chain's CDR3 is CASRMTSGISYEQYF. The CDR3 DNA follows: TGTGCCAGCAGAATGACTAGCGGGATATCCTACGAGCAGTACTTC.

The V and J genes are TRBV19 and TRBJ2-3; TRBD2 matches at 11 bases. The CDR3 runs to 15 residues. Germline CDR1 and CDR2: LNHDA and SQIVND (reference sequence). V gave up 7 bases and J gave up 0 bases; unmatched junction bases: 3. CDR3 in DNA: TGTGCCAGTAAAGGACTAGCGGGTAGCACAGATACGCAGTATTTT. Amino acid sequence: CASKGLAGSTDTQYF. Full variable domain (missing parts from reference TRBV19 and TRBJ2-3): DGGITQSPKYLFRKEGQNVTLSCEQNLNHDAMYWYRQDPGQGLRLIYYSQIVNDFQKGDIAEGYSVSREKKESFPLTVTSAQKNPTAFYLCASKGLAGSTDTQYFGPGTRLTVL.

This chain uses TRBV7-9 with TRBJ1-1; possible D gene TRBD1, 6 bases. Germline-derived CDR1 and CDR2 are SEHNR and FQNEAQ (reference sequence). This CDR3 spans 13 amino acids. V lost 11 bases, J lost 1 base, and 14 bases lay in between. CDR3 sequence reads: CAGLQGENTEAFF. CDR3 nucleotides: TGTGCCGGTCTACAGGGTGAGAACACTGAAGCTTTCTTT.

The chain couples TRBV15 to TRBJ2-4; 7 bases match TRBD2. V was pared by 2 bases and J by 7 bases, with 11 bases of the junction left unmatched. This CDR3 has 16 residues. Germline-derived CDR1 and CDR2 are LNHNV and YYDKDF (reference sequence). The CDR3: CATSRLSGDYTNIQYF. The CDR3, as DNA: TGTGCCACCAGCAGACTAAGTGGGGACTATACGAACATTCAGTACTTC.

The V and J genes are TRBV28 and TRBJ1-5, with unresolved D. The germline V and J ends were trimmed by 4 bases and 0 bases, with 16 bases remaining between them. Germline assignment: CDR1 MDHEN and CDR2 SYDVKM. This CDR3 is 17 amino acids long. The CDR3 region is CASSSLPPGNSNQPQHF. CDR3 bases: TGTGCCAGCAGTTCGCTACCCCCGGGGAATAGCAATCAGCCCCAGCATTTT.

V gene TRBV4-2 combines with J gene TRBJ1-5; no clear D gene. Germline-derived CDR1 and CDR2 are LGHNA and YNFKEQ. V dropped 0 bases and J dropped 6 bases, with 9 bases sitting between them. This CDR3 contains 14 residues. The CDR3 DNA reads as TGTGCCAGCAGCCAAGATGAGGAGGGTCAGCCCCAGCATTTT. This encodes CASSQDEEGQPQHF.

The chain recombines TRBV4-3 with TRBJ2-7; possibly TRBD1 for D (6 bases). This CDR3 spans 15 amino acids. CDR1 and CDR2 (germline): LGHNA, YSLEER. Trimming removed 0 bases at V and 2 bases at J, with 11 bases between. The CDR3 nucleotides are TGCGCCAGCAGCCAAGATCTAGGGGGTGCCTACGAGCAGTACTTC. Its protein product is CASSQDLGGAYEQYF.

This chain uses TRBV5-4 with TRBJ2-7; tentative D call: TRBD2 (7 bases). Trimming stripped 4 bases from V and 2 bases from J, with 19 bases between. The CDR3 has 16 residues. The germline gives CDR1 SGHNT, CDR2 YYREEE (reference sequence). CDR3 bases: TGTGCCAGCAGCCCCAGGGGCGGGAGTTCTCCCTACGAGCAGTACTTC. Translating it yields CASSPRGGSSPYEQYF.

The chain joins TRBV19 to TRBJ2-6; 7 nucleotides match TRBD1. The length of the CDR3 is 17 residues. CDR1 and CDR2 from the germline V gene are LNHDA and SQIVND (reference sequence). V trimming: 7 bases; J trimming: 2 bases; junction bases outside the gene matches: 11. CDR3 in DNA: TGTGCCAGTAACCTTAGGGCCGACAGGGCTGGGGCCAACGTCCTGACTTTC. Translation: CASNLRADRAGANVLTF.

The V call is TRBV6-6, the J call TRBJ2-3, with 7 positions matching TRBD2. Germline CDR1 and CDR2: MNHNY and SVGAGI (reference sequence). CDR3 length equals 15 residues. V was clipped by 2 bases and J by 3 bases; unmatched bases: 5. The CDR3, as DNA: TGTGCCAGCAGTTACGGCGGGAGAGGAACAGATACGCAGTATTTT. This sequence encodes CASSYGGRGTDTQYF.

The chain recombines TRBV3-1 (or the pseudogene TRBV3-2) with TRBJ1-2, with 9 bases lining up with TRBD1. The CDR3 is 14 amino acids. Germline values: CDR1 LGHDT, CDR2 YNNKEL (reference sequence). V was clipped by 4 bases and J by 8 bases; unmatched bases: 8. The CDR3 region is CASSPTGTGTGYTF. The CDR3 DNA sequence: TGTGCCAGCAGCCCCACCGGGACAGGGACCGGCTACACCTTC.

The chain has TRBV5-4 and TRBJ1-4; 7 bases are shared with TRBD1. This CDR3 spans 16 amino acids. V shed 4 bases and J 0 bases; nucleotides not matched to a gene: 6. The germline CDR1 and CDR2 sequences are SGHNT and YYREEE (reference sequence). For the CDR3, the DNA is TGTGCCAGCAGCGCGGGACAGTCGTCAACTAATGAAAAACTGTTTTTT. It translates to CASSAGQSSTNEKLFF.